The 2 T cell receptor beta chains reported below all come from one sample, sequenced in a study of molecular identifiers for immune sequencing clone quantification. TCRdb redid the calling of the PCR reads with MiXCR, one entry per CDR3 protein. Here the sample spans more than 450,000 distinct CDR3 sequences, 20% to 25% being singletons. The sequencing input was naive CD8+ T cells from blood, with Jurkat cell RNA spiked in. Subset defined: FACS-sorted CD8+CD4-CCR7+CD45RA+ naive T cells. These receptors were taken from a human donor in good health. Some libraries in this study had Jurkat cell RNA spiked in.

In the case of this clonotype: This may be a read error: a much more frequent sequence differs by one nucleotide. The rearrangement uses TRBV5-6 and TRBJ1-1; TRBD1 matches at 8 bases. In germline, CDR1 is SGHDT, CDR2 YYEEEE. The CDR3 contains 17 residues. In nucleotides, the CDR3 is TGTGTCAGCAGCTTGAGCTCGGCAGGGGGCTTCGGTACTGAAGCTTTCTTT. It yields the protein CVSSLSSAGGFGTEAFF.

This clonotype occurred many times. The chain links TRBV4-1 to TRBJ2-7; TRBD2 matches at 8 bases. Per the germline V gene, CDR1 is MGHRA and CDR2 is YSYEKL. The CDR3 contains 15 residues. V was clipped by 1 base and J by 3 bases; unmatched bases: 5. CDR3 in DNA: TGCGCCAGCAGCCAAGGCGGGGGGCCAGTCTACGAGCAGTACTTC. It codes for CASSQGGGPVYEQYF.